This T cell receptor beta chain was identified in a study of blood T cell repertoires in COVID-19. About the study: Samples taken during acute and convalescent COVID-19 were collected in the United States, Italy and Spain.

Method: immunoSEQ multiplex PCR; TCRdb's copy keeps in-frame clones and lacks some. The table includes 200,000 to 250,000 clones, around 90% detected once. Germline CDR1 MDHEN, CDR2 SYDVKM. Between the trimmed V and J ends, which lost 3 bases and 7 bases, there was a span of 4 bases. The CDR3 totals 12 residues. The cohort comprised adults aged roughly 18 to 95 years residing in approximately 25 US areas. In assigning cohorts, the study relied on participant-reported clinical history. The origin of this receptor is a woman aged 18-35 years who had recovered from COVID-19. The sequenced sample was PBMCs or T cells enriched from blood (not recorded which). The chain uses TRBV28 and TRBJ1-6; no definite D call. CDR3 DNA: TGTGCCAGCAGTTTCCAAAATTCACCCCTCCACTTT. As protein: CASSFQNSPLHF.